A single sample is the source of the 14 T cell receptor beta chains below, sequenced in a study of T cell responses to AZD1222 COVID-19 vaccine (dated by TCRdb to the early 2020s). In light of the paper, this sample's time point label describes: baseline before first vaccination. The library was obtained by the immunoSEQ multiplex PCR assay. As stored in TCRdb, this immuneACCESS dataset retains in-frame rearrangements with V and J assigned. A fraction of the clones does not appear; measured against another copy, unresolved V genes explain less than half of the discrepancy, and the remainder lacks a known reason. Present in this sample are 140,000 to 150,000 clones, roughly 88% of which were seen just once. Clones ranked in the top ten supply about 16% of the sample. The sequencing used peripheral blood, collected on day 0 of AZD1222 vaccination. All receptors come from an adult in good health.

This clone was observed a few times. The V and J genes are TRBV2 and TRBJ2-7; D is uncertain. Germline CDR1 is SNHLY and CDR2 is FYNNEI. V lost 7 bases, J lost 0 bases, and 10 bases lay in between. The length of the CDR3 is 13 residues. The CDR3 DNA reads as TGTGCCAGCAACGCCCTTCGCTCCTACGAGCAGTACTTC. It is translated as CASNALRSYEQYF. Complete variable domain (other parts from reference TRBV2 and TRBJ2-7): EPEVTQTPSHQVTQMGQEVILRCVPISNHLYFYWYRQILGQKVEFLVSFYNNEISEKSEIFDDQFSVERPDGSNFTLKIRSTKLEDSAMYFCASNALRSYEQYFGPGTRLTVT.

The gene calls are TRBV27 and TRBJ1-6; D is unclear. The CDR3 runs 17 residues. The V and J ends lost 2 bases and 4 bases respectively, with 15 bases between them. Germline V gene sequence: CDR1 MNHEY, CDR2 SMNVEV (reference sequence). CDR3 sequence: CASSLVSDLFYNSPLHF. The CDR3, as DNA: TGTGCCAGCAGTTTAGTCTCCGATCTTTTTTATAATTCACCCCTCCACTTT.

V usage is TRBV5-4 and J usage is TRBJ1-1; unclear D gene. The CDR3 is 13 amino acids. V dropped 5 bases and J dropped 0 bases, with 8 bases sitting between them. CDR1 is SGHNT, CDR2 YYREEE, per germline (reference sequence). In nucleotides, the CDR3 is TGTGCCAGCAGTTCAACAGTGAACACTGAAGCTTTCTTT. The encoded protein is CASSSTVNTEAFF.

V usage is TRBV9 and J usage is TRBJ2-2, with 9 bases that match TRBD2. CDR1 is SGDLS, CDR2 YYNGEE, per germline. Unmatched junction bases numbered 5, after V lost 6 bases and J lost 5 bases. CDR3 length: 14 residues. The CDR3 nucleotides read TGTGCCAGCAACCCAGCGGGGGGTACCGGGGAGCTGTTTTTT. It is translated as CASNPAGGTGELFF.

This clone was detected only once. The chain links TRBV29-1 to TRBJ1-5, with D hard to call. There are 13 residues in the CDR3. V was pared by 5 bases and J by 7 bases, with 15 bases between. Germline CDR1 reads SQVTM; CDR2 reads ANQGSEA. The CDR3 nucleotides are TGCAGCGTTATGGGAAACTGGGGACAGCCCCAGCATTTT. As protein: CSVMGNWGQPQHF.

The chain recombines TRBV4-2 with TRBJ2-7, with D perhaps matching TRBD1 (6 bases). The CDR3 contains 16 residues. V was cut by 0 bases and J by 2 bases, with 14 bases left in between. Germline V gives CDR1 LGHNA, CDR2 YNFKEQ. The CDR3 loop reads CASSQDQRTETYEQYF. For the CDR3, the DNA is TGTGCCAGCAGCCAAGATCAGAGGACAGAGACCTACGAGCAGTACTTC.

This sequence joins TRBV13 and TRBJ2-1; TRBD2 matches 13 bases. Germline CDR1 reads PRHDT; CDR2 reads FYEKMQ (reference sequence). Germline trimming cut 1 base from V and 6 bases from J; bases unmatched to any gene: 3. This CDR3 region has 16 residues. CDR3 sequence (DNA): TGTGCCAGCAGCTTAGTCGGACTAGCGGGGGCCAATGAGCAGTTCTTC. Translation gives CASSLVGLAGANEQFF. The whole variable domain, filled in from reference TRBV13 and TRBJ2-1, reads AAGVIQSPRHLIKEKRETATLKCYPIPRHDTVYWYQQGPGQDPQFLISFYEKMQSDKGSIPDRFSAQQFSDYHSELNMSSLELGDSALYFCASSLVGLAGANEQFFGPGTRLTVL.

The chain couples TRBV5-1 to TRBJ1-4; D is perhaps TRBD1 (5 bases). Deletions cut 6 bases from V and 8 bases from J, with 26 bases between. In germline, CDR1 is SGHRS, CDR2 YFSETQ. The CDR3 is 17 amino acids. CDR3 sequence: CASIPRAFREEREKLFF. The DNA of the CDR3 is TGCGCCAGCATCCCACGTGCTTTCAGGGAGGAAAGAGAAAAACTGTTTTTT.

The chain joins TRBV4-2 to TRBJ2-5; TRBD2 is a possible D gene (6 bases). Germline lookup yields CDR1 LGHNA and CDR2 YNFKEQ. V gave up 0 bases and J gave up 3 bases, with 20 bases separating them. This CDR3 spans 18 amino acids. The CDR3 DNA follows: TGTGCCAGCAGCCAAGATTCCATCGGCGGGGTAACCGAAGAGACCCAGTACTTC. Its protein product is CASSQDSIGGVTEETQYF.

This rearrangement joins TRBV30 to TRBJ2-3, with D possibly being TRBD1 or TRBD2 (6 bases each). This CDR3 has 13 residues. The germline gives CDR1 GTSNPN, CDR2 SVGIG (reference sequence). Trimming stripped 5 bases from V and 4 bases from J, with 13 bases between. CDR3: CAWGWGAADTQYF. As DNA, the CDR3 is TGTGCCTGGGGGTGGGGGGCGGCAGATACGCAGTATTTT.

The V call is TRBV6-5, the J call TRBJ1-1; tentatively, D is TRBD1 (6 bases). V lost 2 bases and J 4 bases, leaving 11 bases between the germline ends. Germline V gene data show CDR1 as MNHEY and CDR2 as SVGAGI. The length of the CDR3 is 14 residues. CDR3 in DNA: TGTGCCAGCAGTTACCGCGACAGGCCCACTGAAGCTTTCTTT. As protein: CASSYRDRPTEAFF.

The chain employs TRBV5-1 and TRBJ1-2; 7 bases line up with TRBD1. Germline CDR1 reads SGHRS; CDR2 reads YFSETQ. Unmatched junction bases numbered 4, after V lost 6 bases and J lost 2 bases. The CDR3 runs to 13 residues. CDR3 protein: CASTPQGNYGYTF. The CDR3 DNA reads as TGCGCCAGCACCCCACAGGGGAACTATGGCTACACCTTC.

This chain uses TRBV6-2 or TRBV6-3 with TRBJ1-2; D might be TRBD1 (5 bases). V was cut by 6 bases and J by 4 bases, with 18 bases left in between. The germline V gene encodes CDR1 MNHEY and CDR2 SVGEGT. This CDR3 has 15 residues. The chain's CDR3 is CASSLQVQVGYGYTF. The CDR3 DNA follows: TGTGCCAGCAGCCTACAGGTCCAGGTGGGCTATGGCTACACCTTC.

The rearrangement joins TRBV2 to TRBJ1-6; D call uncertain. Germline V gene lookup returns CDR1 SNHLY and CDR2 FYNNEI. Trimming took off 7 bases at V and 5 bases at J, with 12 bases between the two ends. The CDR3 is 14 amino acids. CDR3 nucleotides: TGTGCCAGCAACCCTACGGGAAATAATTCACCCCTCCACTTT. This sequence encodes CASNPTGNNSPLHF.